These 8 T cell receptor beta chains were all obtained from the same sample, sequenced in a study of blood T cells in healthy people across ages (dated by TCRdb to between 2015 and 2016). The protocol used for the library was 5' RACE. Sequencing was carried out with an Illumina HiSeq 2500. A second roughly 6 to 12 cycle PCR used a sample-barcoded 5' primer and a J-beta primer mix. In TCRdb, the public reads were trimmed at Q25 with fastp and aligned with MiXCR, with productive beta chains retained. Rows with one shared CDR3 protein collapse into an entry with the most common genes and DNA. This sample lists roughly 2 million distinct CDR3 sequences; about 50% were detected once. Clones ranked in the top ten supply less than 2.5% of the sample. Material for sequencing was blood. The receptors were gathered from a woman aged 40-49 years in good health.

The table lists this clonotype with a count of one. The V call is TRBV11-2, the J call TRBJ2-7; 9 positions agree with TRBD2. The assigned J gene may be wrong: the sequence end matches TRBJ2-5 better. The CDR3 contains 16 residues. Germline lookup yields CDR1 SGHAT and CDR2 FQNNGV. CDR3 bases: TGTGCCAGCAGCTCAGGTCTAGCGGGGCTAGGGGAGACCCAGTACTTC. It specifies CASSSGLAGLGETQYF.

The V call is TRBV10-3, the J call TRBJ2-1, with D perhaps matching TRBD1 (6 bases). The length of the CDR3 is 16 residues. CDR1 ENHRY and CDR2 SYGVKD come from the germline V gene. Trimming pared 4 bases from V and 0 bases from J, leaving 13 bases between. The CDR3 bases are TGTGCCATCAGTGGGAACAGGGTTCGCTCCTACAATGAGCAGTTCTTC. Translation gives CAISGNRVRSYNEQFF.

The chain uses TRBV3-1 and TRBJ2-1, with D perhaps TRBD2 (5 bases). Germline loops: CDR1 LGHDT, CDR2 YNNKEL (reference sequence). The CDR3 runs to 14 residues. Trimming shortened V by 4 bases and J by 3 bases, and 10 bases separated the two germline ends. CDR3 loop: CASSPTTIYNEQFF. CDR3 DNA: TGTGCCAGCAGCCCGACTACGATCTACAATGAGCAGTTCTTC.

The chain links TRBV6-1 to TRBJ1-2, with unresolved D. Germline values: CDR1 MNHNS, CDR2 SASEGT. The CDR3 is made up of 11 amino acids. Trimming left V 8 bases short and J 8 bases short, with 12 bases between. The CDR3 region is CASENPGGYTF. CDR3 DNA: TGTGCCAGCGAAAATCCGGGAGGCTACACCTTC.

This chain joins TRBV15 and TRBJ2-7; D gene ambiguous. The J call may be in error: the DNA end matches TRBJ2-5 better. This CDR3 is 14 amino acids long. Per the germline V gene, CDR1 is LNHNV and CDR2 is YYDKDF (reference sequence). The CDR3: CATSRDPGSGTQYF. The CDR3 coding sequence is TGTGCCACCAGCAGAGATCCCGGCTCGGGGACCCAGTACTTC.

J is TRBJ2-3 and V is TRBV20-1; D remains ambiguous. Looked up from germline, CDR1 is DFQATT and CDR2 is SNEGSKA (reference sequence). The CDR3 contains 14 residues. V shed 0 bases and J shed 1 base, with 8 bases lying between them. This chain's CDR3 is CSARDPLGTDTQYF. The CDR3 DNA reads TGCAGTGCTAGAGATCCACTTGGCACAGATACGCAGTATTTT.

This clonotype was counted ten times or more. This chain uses TRBV6-1 with TRBJ2-7, with 8 nucleotides matching TRBD2. V was pared by 4 bases and J by 2 bases, with 1 base of the junction left unmatched. This CDR3 spans 13 amino acids. Germline V gene lookup returns CDR1 MNHNS and CDR2 SASEGT. The CDR3 DNA is TGTGCCAGCAGTGTAGCGGGGACCTACGAGCAGTACTTC. This gives the protein CASSVAGTYEQYF.

The chain links TRBV20-1 to TRBJ1-2; D is perhaps TRBD1 (5 bases). Germline CDR1 reads DFQATT; CDR2 reads SNEGSKA (reference sequence). Trimming cost V 8 bases and J 2 bases, with 18 bases left between them. The CDR3 extends over 14 amino acids. The CDR3 protein is CSTELGDQNYGYTF. The CDR3, as DNA: TGCAGTACCGAGCTGGGGGACCAAAACTATGGCTACACCTTC.